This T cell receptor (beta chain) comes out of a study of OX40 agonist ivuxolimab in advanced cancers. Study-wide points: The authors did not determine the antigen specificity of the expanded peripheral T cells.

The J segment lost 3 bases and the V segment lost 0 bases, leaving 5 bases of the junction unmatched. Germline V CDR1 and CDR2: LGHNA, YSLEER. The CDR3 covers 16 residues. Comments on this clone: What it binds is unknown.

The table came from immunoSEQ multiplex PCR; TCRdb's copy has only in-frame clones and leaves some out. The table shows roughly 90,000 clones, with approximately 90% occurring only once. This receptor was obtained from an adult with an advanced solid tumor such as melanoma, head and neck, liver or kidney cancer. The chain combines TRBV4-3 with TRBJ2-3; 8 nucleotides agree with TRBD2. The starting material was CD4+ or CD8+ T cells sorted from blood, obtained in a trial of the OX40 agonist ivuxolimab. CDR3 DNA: TGCGCCAGCAGCCAAGAGTATCAGCGGGGGACAGATACGCAGTATTTT. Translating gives CASSQEYQRGTDTQYF.